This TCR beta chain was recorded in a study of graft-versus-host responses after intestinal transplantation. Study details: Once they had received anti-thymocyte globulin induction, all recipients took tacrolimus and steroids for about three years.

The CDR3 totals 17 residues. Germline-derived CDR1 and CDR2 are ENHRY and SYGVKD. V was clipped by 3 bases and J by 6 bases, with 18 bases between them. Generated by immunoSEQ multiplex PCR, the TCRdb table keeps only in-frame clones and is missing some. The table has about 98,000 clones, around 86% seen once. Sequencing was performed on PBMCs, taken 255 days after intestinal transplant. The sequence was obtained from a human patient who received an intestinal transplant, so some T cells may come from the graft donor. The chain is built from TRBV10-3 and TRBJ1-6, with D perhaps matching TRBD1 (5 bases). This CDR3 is CAISDLRGQGSNSPLHF. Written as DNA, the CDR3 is TGTGCCATCAGTGATTTAAGAGGGCAGGGCAGTAATTCACCCCTCCACTTT.